A selection of T cell receptor beta chains follows, all from one sample in a study of neurological immune-mediated disorders. TCRdb re-analysed the 5' RACE reads in MiXCR, keeping a single row per CDR3 protein. This table holds tens of thousands of distinct CDR3 sequences, more than 9.5% found once. The sample was PBMCs. The receptors come from a female donor in good health. Each CDR3 is given with its conserved first and last residue. Each record gives: J gene, clone size, V gene, D gene, CDR3 DNA, CDR3 protein. D genes are given only for firm matches. Clone size is shown for a subset of rows, as once, few, many or a class of expanded clone.

J gene: TRBJ2-1; clone size: few; V gene: TRBV7-8; D gene: TRBD2; CDR3 DNA: TGTGCCAGCAGTTTCATAGCGGGGGGATACAATGAGCAGTTCTTC; CDR3 protein: CASSFIAGGYNEQFF
J gene: TRBJ2-1; clone size: many; V gene: TRBV6-5; D gene: TRBD2; CDR3 DNA: TGTGCCAGCAGAAACGGGGGTAGCGGGAGGGCACAGTATGAGCAGTTCTTC; CDR3 protein: CASRNGGSGRAQYEQFF
J gene: TRBJ2-3; clone size: many; V gene: TRBV20-1; D gene: TRBD1; CDR3 DNA: TGCAGTTACAGGGGGTCGAGCACAGATACGCAGTATTTT; CDR3 protein: CSYRGSSTDTQYF
J gene: TRBJ2-2; clone size: many; V gene: TRBV11-1; D gene: .; CDR3 DNA: TGTGCCAGCAGCTTAAGTGCATCCATTGGCACCGGGGAGCTGTTTTTT; CDR3 protein: CASSLSASIGTGELFF
J gene: TRBJ2-1; clone size: many; V gene: TRBV24-1; D gene: TRBD1; CDR3 DNA: TGTGCCATCGGGGCCGACAGGGACCTTTCGGATGAGCAGTTCTTC; CDR3 protein: CAIGADRDLSDEQFF
J gene: TRBJ1-2; clone size: many; V gene: TRBV12-3/TRBV12-4; D gene: TRBD1; CDR3 DNA: TGTGCCAGTTCGGAACAAGGCCCGGGACAGGGAGTCTACACCTTC; CDR3 protein: CASSEQGPGQGVYTF
J gene: TRBJ1-5; clone size: many; V gene: TRBV7-2; D gene: .; CDR3 DNA: TGTGCCAGCAGCCCCCGAAAAGGGAATCAGCCCCAGCATTTT; CDR3 protein: CASSPRKGNQPQHF
J gene: TRBJ2-1; clone size: .; V gene: TRBV20-1; D gene: TRBD2; CDR3 DNA: TGCAGCGCTGAACGCGGGGGGGCACATGACCAGTTCTTC; CDR3 protein: CSAERGGAHDQFF
J gene: TRBJ2-3; clone size: many; V gene: TRBV29-1; D gene: .; CDR3 DNA: TGCAGCGTTGAATTCAAGGATACGCAGTATTTT; CDR3 protein: CSVEFKDTQYF
J gene: TRBJ2-1; clone size: many; V gene: TRBV7-7; D gene: .; CDR3 DNA: TGTGCTAGCAGCCCAAACAGCGGTGAGCAGTTCTTC; CDR3 protein: CASSPNSGEQFF
J gene: TRBJ2-3; clone size: few; V gene: TRBV5-5; D gene: .; CDR3 DNA: TGTGCCAGCAGCTTTTGGGAAGCGGCCACAGATACGCAGTATTTT; CDR3 protein: CASSFWEAATDTQYF
J gene: TRBJ2-7; clone size: many; V gene: TRBV12-3/TRBV12-4; D gene: TRBD1; CDR3 DNA: TGTGCCAGCAGTTTGTGGGACAGTCCCTACGAGCAGTACTTC; CDR3 protein: CASSLWDSPYEQYF
J gene: TRBJ1-2; clone size: many; V gene: TRBV7-2; D gene: .; CDR3 DNA: TGTGCCAGCAGCTTAGCGCCCGGGGACTATGGCTACACCTTC; CDR3 protein: CASSLAPGDYGYTF
J gene: TRBJ2-2; clone size: many; V gene: TRBV29-1; D gene: TRBD2; CDR3 DNA: TGCAGCGTTGAAGAGGGACTAACGAACACCGGGGAGCTGTTTTTT; CDR3 protein: CSVEEGLTNTGELFF
J gene: TRBJ2-3; clone size: many; V gene: TRBV7-3; D gene: TRBD2; CDR3 DNA: TGTGCCAGCAGCGACCGGGGGGGGGACACAGATACGCAGTATTTT; CDR3 protein: CASSDRGGDTDTQYF
J gene: TRBJ2-7; clone size: many; V gene: TRBV7-2; D gene: .; CDR3 DNA: TGTGCCAGCAGCTTAGGACAGACGAGGACCTACGAGCAGTACTTC; CDR3 protein: CASSLGQTRTYEQYF
J gene: TRBJ2-1; clone size: many; V gene: TRBV20-1; D gene: TRBD2; CDR3 DNA: TGCAGTGCTAGAGGTGTTAGAGGACTAGCCCAGGGGAATGAGCAGTTCTTC; CDR3 protein: CSARGVRGLAQGNEQFF
J gene: TRBJ2-3; clone size: few; V gene: TRBV30; D gene: TRBD2; CDR3 DNA: TGTGCCTGGGGGAGGGATAGCACAGATACGCAGTATTTT; CDR3 protein: CAWGRDSTDTQYF
J gene: TRBJ1-2; clone size: many; V gene: TRBV12-3/TRBV12-4; D gene: .; CDR3 DNA: TGTGCCAGCAGTTTCGGACAGAGCTATGGCTACACCTTC; CDR3 protein: CASSFGQSYGYTF
J gene: TRBJ2-3; clone size: many; V gene: TRBV5-6; D gene: TRBD2; CDR3 DNA: TGTGCCAGCAGCTTGGGAGTGCGGGAGTGGGATACGCAGTATTTT; CDR3 protein: CASSLGVREWDTQYF
J gene: TRBJ2-3; clone size: many; V gene: TRBV20-1; D gene: TRBD2; CDR3 DNA: TGCAGTGCTTGCCTAGCGGGAGGGACCGCAGATACGCAGTATTTT; CDR3 protein: CSACLAGGTADTQYF
J gene: TRBJ2-2; clone size: few; V gene: TRBV27; D gene: .; CDR3 DNA: TGTGCCAGCAGTTCTTGGGTCGCCGGGGAGCTGTTTTTT; CDR3 protein: CASSSWVAGELFF
J gene: TRBJ2-7; clone size: many; V gene: TRBV28; D gene: TRBD2; CDR3 DNA: TGTGCCAGCAATTCAGGCACCGGGACTAGCGGGAGGATCGAGCAGTACTTC; CDR3 protein: CASNSGTGTSGRIEQYF
J gene: TRBJ1-2; clone size: many; V gene: TRBV20-1; D gene: .; CDR3 DNA: TGCAGTGCTAGAGATAGGGGGAACTACACCTTC; CDR3 protein: CSARDRGNYTF
J gene: TRBJ1-4; clone size: many; V gene: TRBV19; D gene: TRBD1; CDR3 DNA: TGTGCCAGTCACGCGTCCACAGGGGGAACTAATGAAAAACTGTTTTTT; CDR3 protein: CASHASTGGTNEKLFF
J gene: TRBJ2-7; clone size: many; V gene: TRBV12-3/TRBV12-4; D gene: .; CDR3 DNA: TGTGCCAGCAGTTTATTCGGCGTCACCCCCTACGAGCAGTACTTC; CDR3 protein: CASSLFGVTPYEQYF
J gene: TRBJ1-1; clone size: many; V gene: TRBV27; D gene: .; CDR3 DNA: TGTGCCAGCAGTTTAAGGCAGGCCGCAAACACTGAAGCTTTCTTT; CDR3 protein: CASSLRQAANTEAFF
J gene: TRBJ2-1; clone size: .; V gene: TRBV7-9; D gene: .; CDR3 DNA: TGTGCCATCAGCGCTAGTTTTGAGCAGTTCTTC; CDR3 protein: CAISASFEQFF
J gene: TRBJ1-1; clone size: few; V gene: TRBV18; D gene: .; CDR3 DNA: TGTGCCAGCTCACCCGCGCCGGGTCCGAACACTGAAGCTTTCTTT; CDR3 protein: CASSPAPGPNTEAFF
J gene: TRBJ1-5; clone size: many; V gene: TRBV5-1; D gene: .; CDR3 DNA: TGCGCCAGCAGCTTACGGGGGGGTGGAAATCAGCCCCAGCATTTT; CDR3 protein: CASSLRGGGNQPQHF
J gene: TRBJ1-2; clone size: many; V gene: TRBV7-9; D gene: .; CDR3 DNA: TGTGCCAGCAGCTCCGCAGGGGACTATGGCTACACCTTC; CDR3 protein: CASSSAGDYGYTF
J gene: TRBJ1-1; clone size: many; V gene: TRBV18; D gene: .; CDR3 DNA: TGTGCCAGCACCCGGACGGGAATGAACACTGAAGCTTTCTTT; CDR3 protein: CASTRTGMNTEAFF
J gene: TRBJ2-1; clone size: many; V gene: TRBV5-1; D gene: .; CDR3 DNA: TGCGCCAGCAGCGGGGGACTGTCAAGCTCCTACAATGAGCAGTTCTTC; CDR3 protein: CASSGGLSSSYNEQFF
J gene: TRBJ1-1; clone size: many; V gene: TRBV6-6; D gene: TRBD1; CDR3 DNA: TGTGCCAGCAGTAAACGGACAGGGAACACTGAAGCTTTCTTT; CDR3 protein: CASSKRTGNTEAFF
J gene: TRBJ1-5; clone size: many; V gene: TRBV5-1; D gene: TRBD1; CDR3 DNA: TGCGCCAGCAGCTTGACAGGGGGGTATAGCAATCAGCCCCAGCATTTT; CDR3 protein: CASSLTGGYSNQPQHF
J gene: TRBJ2-3; clone size: many; V gene: TRBV6-5; D gene: TRBD2; CDR3 DNA: TGTGCCAGCAGACCAGGACTAGCGTCAGATACGCAGTATTTT; CDR3 protein: CASRPGLASDTQYF
J gene: TRBJ2-3; clone size: many; V gene: TRBV10-3; D gene: TRBD1; CDR3 DNA: TGTGCCATCAGTTTATCGGGACAGTTTTACACGCAGTATTTT; CDR3 protein: CAISLSGQFYTQYF
J gene: TRBJ2-5; clone size: many; V gene: TRBV7-9; D gene: TRBD1; CDR3 DNA: TGTGCCAGCAGCTTAGGTGTGACAGGGCAAGAGACCCAGTACTTC; CDR3 protein: CASSLGVTGQETQYF
J gene: TRBJ2-3; clone size: many; V gene: TRBV5-1; D gene: .; CDR3 DNA: TGCGCCAGCAGCCTAACAGGGACTGGCACAGATACGCAGTATTTT; CDR3 protein: CASSLTGTGTDTQYF
J gene: TRBJ1-1; clone size: many; V gene: TRBV11-2; D gene: .; CDR3 DNA: TGTGCCAGCAGCAGGAGGGCCCAAGTAGAAGCTTTCTTT; CDR3 protein: CASSRRAQVEAFF
J gene: TRBJ1-1; clone size: many; V gene: TRBV7-9; D gene: TRBD1; CDR3 DNA: TGTGCCAGCAGCAGGGGACAGGGGGACACTGAAGCTTTCTTT; CDR3 protein: CASSRGQGDTEAFF
J gene: TRBJ2-3; clone size: many; V gene: TRBV3-1; D gene: .; CDR3 DNA: TGTGCCAGCAGCCCGAGGAGGGGGTTCACAGATACGCAGTATTTT; CDR3 protein: CASSPRRGFTDTQYF
J gene: TRBJ1-4; clone size: many; V gene: TRBV6-5; D gene: TRBD1; CDR3 DNA: TGTGCCAGCAAACAGGGGGCAACTAATGAAAAACTGTTTTTT; CDR3 protein: CASKQGATNEKLFF
J gene: TRBJ2-3; clone size: many; V gene: TRBV28; D gene: .; CDR3 DNA: TGTGCCAGCAGTCACCAGGCAGGCACAGATACGCAGTATTTT; CDR3 protein: CASSHQAGTDTQYF
J gene: TRBJ2-7; clone size: many; V gene: TRBV29-1; D gene: TRBD1; CDR3 DNA: TGCAGCGTTGAAGGGACAGGGGAGTACGAGCAGTACTTC; CDR3 protein: CSVEGTGEYEQYF
J gene: TRBJ1-2; clone size: many; V gene: TRBV4-1; D gene: TRBD1; CDR3 DNA: TGCGCCAGCAGCCTCGGGACAGGTGACAACTATGGCTACACCTTC; CDR3 protein: CASSLGTGDNYGYTF
J gene: TRBJ2-4; clone size: many; V gene: TRBV5-1; D gene: .; CDR3 DNA: TGCGCCAGCAGCTCACCAGGGTCTGGAAACATTCAGTACTTC; CDR3 protein: CASSSPGSGNIQYF
J gene: TRBJ2-1; clone size: .; V gene: TRBV5-1; D gene: TRBD2; CDR3 DNA: TGCGCCAGCAGCTTAGGACTAGCGGGGGGGCAAGGGGAGCAGTTCTTC; CDR3 protein: CASSLGLAGGQGEQFF
J gene: TRBJ2-5; clone size: many; V gene: TRBV2; D gene: TRBD2; CDR3 DNA: TGTGCCAGCAGAGTCGGGACTAGCCCACAGGGGACCCAGTACTTC; CDR3 protein: CASRVGTSPQGTQYF
J gene: TRBJ2-7; clone size: many; V gene: TRBV10-3; D gene: .; CDR3 DNA: TGTGCCATCAGTGAGTCGTTGGCAGGGGAGCAGTACTTC; CDR3 protein: CAISESLAGEQYF
J gene: TRBJ1-1; clone size: many; V gene: TRBV19; D gene: .; CDR3 DNA: TGTGCCAGTAGTGTCCTCTCGGGGATGGAGACTGAAGCTTTCTTT; CDR3 protein: CASSVLSGMETEAFF
J gene: TRBJ2-5; clone size: many; V gene: TRBV27; D gene: TRBD2; CDR3 DNA: TGTGCCAGCCACCCGGCGGGGGGAGAGACCCAGTACTTC; CDR3 protein: CASHPAGGETQYF
J gene: TRBJ1-4; clone size: many; V gene: TRBV9; D gene: TRBD1; CDR3 DNA: TGTGCCAGCAGCGAGACAGGGTCTTTTTATGAAAAACTGTTTTTT; CDR3 protein: CASSETGSFYEKLFF
J gene: TRBJ1-1; clone size: many; V gene: TRBV12-3/TRBV12-4; D gene: .; CDR3 DNA: TGTGCCAGCGGGCAAGACCCCCCTGTCACTGAAGCTTTCTTT; CDR3 protein: CASGQDPPVTEAFF
J gene: TRBJ2-1; clone size: many; V gene: TRBV20-1; D gene: TRBD2; CDR3 DNA: TGCAGTGCTCCCCCAAGCGGGGGGGCGGGAGAGCAGTTCTTC; CDR3 protein: CSAPPSGGAGEQFF